Sequencing of this TCR beta chain was carried out in a study of shared clonotypes between healthy human individuals. Looking at the study overall: Used for every donor were three CD4 naive, three CD4 memory, two CD8 naive and one CD8 memory plate.

On this clone: Its antigen is not known.

Germline V gives CDR1 MNHEY, CDR2 SVGAGI. After removal of 5 bases from V and 5 bases from J, the junction contained 8 bases not matched to a gene. This CDR3 is built from 15 residues. Data came from immunoSEQ multiplex PCR; TCRdb stores just in-frame clones and leaves some out. Of about 1 million clones listed, about 76% are singletons. Study-wide points: Memory subsets generally showed lower estimated richness than naive subsets.

Recent acute infections and vaccinations were absent in the healthy HIV-negative adult donors. From CD4+ cells came CD45RA+ naive and CD45RA-negative memory subsets. This sequence joins TRBV6-5 and TRBJ1-3; 8 bases are a match to TRBD1. The origin of this receptor is a man aged 18-30 years in good health. The sequenced sample consisted of memory CD4+ T cells sorted from blood. Specified subset: CD45RA-negative fraction. DNA of the CDR3: TGTGCCAGCAGTCCCTTTCAGGGGGCTAGAAACACCATATATTTT. Translating it yields CASSPFQGARNTIYF.